This paragraph reports one TCR beta chain. Its antigen is as yet unknown. The sample comes from a study of blood T cells in healthy people across ages. It was with a sample-barcoded 5' primer and a J-beta primer mix that a second PCR of roughly 7 to 11 cycles was run. TCRdb reprocessed the 5' RACE reads via MiXCR and lists one record per CDR3 protein. Of more than 600,000 distinct CDR3 sequences in the sample, 25% were seen once. In germline, CDR1 is MDHEN, CDR2 SYDVKM. With 8 bases removed from V and 1 base from J, the gap between germline ends came to 7 bases. The CDR3 contains 12 residues. Study-wide findings and caveats: The long-lived group displayed more naive CD4+ cells, plus higher diversity, than the aged donors did.

These data also formed part of another study, on T cells of mothers and their children. From that paper: At about 1.6 ug per 15 ul, all of the extracted RNA went into cDNA synthesis. Sample barcodes and 2-4 random nucleotides were added by the M1S primer of the second PCR. Among related mother-child pairs, overlap was slightly higher than in unrelated pairs, though not significantly.

This receptor was taken from a boy under 18 in good health. V and J are TRBV28 and TRBJ2-3, with D unresolved. Sequenced: blood. CDR3: CASQMGTDTQYF. In nucleotides, the CDR3 is TGTGCCAGCCAGATGGGCACAGATACGCAGTATTTT.